Presented here are 4 T cell receptor beta chains from one specimen sequenced in a study of TET2 disruption in CD19-targeted CAR T cells. Specified treatment: autologous CTL019 cells: CD19 CAR with 4-1BB and CD3 zeta domains. TCRdb's copy holds only in-frame clones and misses some; the assay was immunoSEQ multiplex PCR. The listing records about 30,000 clones. No antigens are known for them. The starting material was CD8- CAR+ T cells sorted from cultured blood T cells, obtained for CD19 CAR T cell therapy. Subset specified: CD8-negative CAR-positive T cells from the infusion product. The receptor set was obtained from an older man with chronic lymphocytic leukemia.

Notes on this clone: The read finishes 3 residues shy of the CDR3 end, and the germline J gene is used to complete it. The chain employs TRBV20-1 and TRBJ2-3; 7 nucleotides match TRBD2. The V gene's germline CDR1 is DFQATT and CDR2 SNEGSKA (reference sequence). The CDR3 contains 15 residues. V dropped 1 base and J dropped 2; count of bases not matched to a gene: 6. The CDR3 reads CSARVPAGYTDTQYF. CDR3 DNA (partial): TGCAGTGCTAGAGTGCCAGCGGGGTACACAGATACG.

As for this clone: The read is 3 residues too short to cover the CDR3 end, so that end is filled in from the germline J gene. In the same sample, other DNA sequences code for this CDR3. V is TRBV7-1 and J is TRBJ2-3; 10 bases match TRBD2. Being an ORF, TRBV7-1 has a function that is uncertain. The CDR3 runs to 20 residues. Trimming cost V 3 bases and J 2 bases; bases outside gene matches: 17. The CDR3 loop reads CASSSGPWPSGGADTDTQYF. Incomplete CDR3 DNA: TGTGCCAGCAGCTCCGGCCCTTGGCCTAGCGGGGGCGCTGACACAGATACG.

Details on this clone: The read halts 3 residues ahead of the CDR3 end, with the missing end drawn from the germline J gene. The chain joins TRBV29-1 to TRBJ2-3; no clear D. V lost 5 bases and J lost 1, with 10 bases in between. The CDR3 has 13 amino acids. CDR1 is SQVTM, CDR2 ANQGSEA, per germline. CDR3 bases read: TGCAGCGTTCCGGCAGGAGGCACAGATACG. Protein: CSVPAGGTDT. The complete CDR3 sequence is CSVPAGGTDTQYF.

The sequenced part of the CDR3 DNA is TGTGCCAGCAGTGCTGCCATACAGAACACTGAA. It is translated as CASSAAIQNTE. The CDR3 in its entirety is CASSAAIQNTEAFF. V is TRBV2 and J is TRBJ1-1; D is undetermined. The observed sequence ends 3 residues before the CDR3 terminus, with the missing tail filled in from the germline J gene. The CDR3 sequence is 14 residues long. V was trimmed by 4 bases and J by 1 base, leaving 10 bases between them. Germline CDR1 and CDR2: SNHLY and FYNNEI.